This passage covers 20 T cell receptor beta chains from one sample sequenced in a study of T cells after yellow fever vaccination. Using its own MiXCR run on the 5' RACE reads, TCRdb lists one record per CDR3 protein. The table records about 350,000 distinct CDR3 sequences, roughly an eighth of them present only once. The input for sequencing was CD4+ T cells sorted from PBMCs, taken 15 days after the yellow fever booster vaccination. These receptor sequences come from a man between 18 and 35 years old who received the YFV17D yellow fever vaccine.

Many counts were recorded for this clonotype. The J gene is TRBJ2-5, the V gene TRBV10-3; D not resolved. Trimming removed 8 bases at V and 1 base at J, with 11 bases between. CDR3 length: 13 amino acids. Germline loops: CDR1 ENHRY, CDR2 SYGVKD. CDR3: CAIAQDPQETQYF. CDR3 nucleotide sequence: TGTGCCATCGCTCAGGATCCCCAAGAGACCCAGTACTTC.

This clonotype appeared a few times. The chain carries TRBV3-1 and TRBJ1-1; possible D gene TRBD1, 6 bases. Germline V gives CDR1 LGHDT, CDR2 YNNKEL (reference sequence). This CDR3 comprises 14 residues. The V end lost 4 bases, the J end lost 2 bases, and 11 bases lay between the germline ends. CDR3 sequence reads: CASSRRTDNTEAFF. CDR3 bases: TGTGCCAGCAGCCGGAGGACAGATAACACTGAAGCTTTCTTT.

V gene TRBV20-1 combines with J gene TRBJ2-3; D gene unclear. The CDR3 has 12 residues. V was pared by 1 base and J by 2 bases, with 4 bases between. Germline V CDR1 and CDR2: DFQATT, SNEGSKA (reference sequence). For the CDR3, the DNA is TGCAGTGCTAGAGTACCCACAGATACGCAGTATTTT. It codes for CSARVPTDTQYF.

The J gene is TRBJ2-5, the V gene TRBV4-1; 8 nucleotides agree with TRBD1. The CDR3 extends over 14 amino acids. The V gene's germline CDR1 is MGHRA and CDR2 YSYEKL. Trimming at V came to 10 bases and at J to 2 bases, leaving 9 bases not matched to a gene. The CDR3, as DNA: TGCGCCACTTCAGGGGGCGAGGGACAAGAGACCCAGTACTTC. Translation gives CATSGGEGQETQYF.

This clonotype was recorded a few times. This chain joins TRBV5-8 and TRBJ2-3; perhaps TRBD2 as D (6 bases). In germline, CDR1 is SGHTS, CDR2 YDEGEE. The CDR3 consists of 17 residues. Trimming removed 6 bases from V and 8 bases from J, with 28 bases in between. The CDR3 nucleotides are TGTGCCAGCAACAACAAGGGAGGCTCGGCCCAGCGGGCTACGCAGTATTTT. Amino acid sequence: CASNNKGGSAQRATQYF.

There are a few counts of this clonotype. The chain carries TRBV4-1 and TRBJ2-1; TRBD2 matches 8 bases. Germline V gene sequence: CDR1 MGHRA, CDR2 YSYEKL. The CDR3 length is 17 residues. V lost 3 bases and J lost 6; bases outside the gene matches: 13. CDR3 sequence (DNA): TGCGCCAGCAGCCAGGGAACACTCTCCGGGACTAGCAATGAGCAGTTCTTC. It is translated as CASSQGTLSGTSNEQFF.

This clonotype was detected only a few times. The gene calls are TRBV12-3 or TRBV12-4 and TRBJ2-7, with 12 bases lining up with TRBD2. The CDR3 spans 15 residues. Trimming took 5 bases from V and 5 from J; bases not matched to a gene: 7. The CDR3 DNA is TGTGCCAGCAGTAACGGACTAGCGGGGTTCAACGAGCAGTACTTC. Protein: CASSNGLAGFNEQYF.

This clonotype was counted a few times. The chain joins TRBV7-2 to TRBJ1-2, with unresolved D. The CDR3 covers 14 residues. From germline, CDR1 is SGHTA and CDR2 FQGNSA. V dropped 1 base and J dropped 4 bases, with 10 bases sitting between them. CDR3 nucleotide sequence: TGTGCCAGCAGCTTAGACGGGCTCGGCTATGGCTACACCTTC. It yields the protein CASSLDGLGYGYTF.

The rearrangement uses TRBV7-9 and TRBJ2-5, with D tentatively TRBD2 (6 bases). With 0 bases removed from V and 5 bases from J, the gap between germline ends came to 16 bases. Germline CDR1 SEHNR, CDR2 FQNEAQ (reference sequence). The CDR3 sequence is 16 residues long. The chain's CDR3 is CASSLAFMGGRETQYF. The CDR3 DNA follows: TGTGCCAGCAGCTTAGCGTTTATGGGGGGTCGGGAGACCCAGTACTTC.

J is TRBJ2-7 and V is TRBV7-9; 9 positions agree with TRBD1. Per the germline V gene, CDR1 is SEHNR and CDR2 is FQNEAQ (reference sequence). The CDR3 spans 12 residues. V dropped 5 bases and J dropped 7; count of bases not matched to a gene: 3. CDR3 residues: CASSRDRVEQYF. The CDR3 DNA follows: TGTGCCAGCAGCCGGGACAGGGTTGAGCAGTACTTC.

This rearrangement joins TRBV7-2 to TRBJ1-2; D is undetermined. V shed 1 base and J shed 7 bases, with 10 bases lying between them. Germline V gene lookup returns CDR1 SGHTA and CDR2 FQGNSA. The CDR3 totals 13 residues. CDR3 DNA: TGTGCCAGCAGCTTAGGGGGTGCGGGTGGCTACACCTTC. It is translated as CASSLGGAGGYTF.

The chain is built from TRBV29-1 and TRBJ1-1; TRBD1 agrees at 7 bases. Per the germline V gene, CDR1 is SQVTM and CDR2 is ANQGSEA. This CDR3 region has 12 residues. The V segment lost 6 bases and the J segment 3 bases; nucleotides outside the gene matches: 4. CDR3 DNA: TGCAGCGTCCGGCAGGGGGACACTGAAGCTTTCTTT. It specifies CSVRQGDTEAFF.

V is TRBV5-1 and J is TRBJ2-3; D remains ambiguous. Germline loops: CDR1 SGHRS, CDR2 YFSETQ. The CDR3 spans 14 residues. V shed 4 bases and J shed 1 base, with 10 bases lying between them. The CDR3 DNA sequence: TGCGCCAGCAGCCCGCAGATCCGCACAGATACGCAGTATTTT. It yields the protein CASSPQIRTDTQYF.

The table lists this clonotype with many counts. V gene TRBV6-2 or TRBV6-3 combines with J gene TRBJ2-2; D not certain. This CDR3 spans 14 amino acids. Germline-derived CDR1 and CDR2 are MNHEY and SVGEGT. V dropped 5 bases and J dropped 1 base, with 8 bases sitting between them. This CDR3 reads CASSPRRNTGELFF. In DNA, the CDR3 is TGTGCCAGCAGTCCCCGTAGGAACACCGGGGAGCTGTTTTTT.

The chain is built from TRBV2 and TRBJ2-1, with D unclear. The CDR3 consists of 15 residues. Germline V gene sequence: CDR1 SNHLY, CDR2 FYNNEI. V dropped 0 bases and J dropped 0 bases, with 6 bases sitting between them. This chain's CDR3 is CASSEAWGSYNEQFF. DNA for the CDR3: TGTGCCAGCAGTGAAGCGTGGGGCTCCTACAATGAGCAGTTCTTC.

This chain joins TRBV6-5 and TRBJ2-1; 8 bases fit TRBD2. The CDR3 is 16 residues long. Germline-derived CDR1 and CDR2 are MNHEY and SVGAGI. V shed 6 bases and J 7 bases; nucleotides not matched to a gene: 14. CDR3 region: CASSYIAGRRGNEQFF. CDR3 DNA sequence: TGTGCCAGCAGCTATATAGCGGGGCGGAGGGGGAATGAGCAGTTCTTC.

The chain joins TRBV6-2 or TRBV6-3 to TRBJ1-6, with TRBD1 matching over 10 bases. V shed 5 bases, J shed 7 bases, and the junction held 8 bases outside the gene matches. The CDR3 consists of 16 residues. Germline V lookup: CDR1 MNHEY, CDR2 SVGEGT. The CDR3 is CASSDPGTGANSPLHF. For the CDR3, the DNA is TGTGCCAGCAGTGACCCCGGGACAGGGGCAAATTCACCCCTCCACTTT.

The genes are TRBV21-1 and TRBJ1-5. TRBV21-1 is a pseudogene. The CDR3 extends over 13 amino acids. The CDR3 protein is CASSKEWEQPQHF. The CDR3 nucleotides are TGTGCCAGCAGCAAAGAATGGGAACAGCCCCAGCATTTT.

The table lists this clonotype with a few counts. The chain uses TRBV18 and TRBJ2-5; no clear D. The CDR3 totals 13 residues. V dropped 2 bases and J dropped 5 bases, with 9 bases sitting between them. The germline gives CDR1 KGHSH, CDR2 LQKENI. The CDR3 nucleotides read TGTGCCAGCTCACCAACAATGCGGGAGACCCAGTACTTC. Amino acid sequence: CASSPTMRETQYF. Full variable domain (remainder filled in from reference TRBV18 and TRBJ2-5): NAGVMQNPRHLVRRRGQEARLRCSPMKGHSHVYWYRQLPEEGLKFMVYLQKENIIDESGMPKERFSAEFPKEGPSILRIQQVVRGDSAAYFCASSPTMRETQYFGPGTRLLVL.

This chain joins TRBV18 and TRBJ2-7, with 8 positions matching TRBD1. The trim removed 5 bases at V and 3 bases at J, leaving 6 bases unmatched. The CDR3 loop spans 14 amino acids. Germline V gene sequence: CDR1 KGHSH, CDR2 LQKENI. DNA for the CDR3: TGTGCCAGCTCAAACCGTGGACAGGGCTACGAGCAGTACGTC. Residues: CASSNRGQGYEQYV.